This TCR beta chain is drawn from a study of cytomegalovirus exposure and HLA in healthy donors. The study ran its PCR with 60 Vbeta and 13 Jbeta primers. Sequencing was performed with immunoSEQ multiplex PCR; in TCRdb, only in-frame clones are kept and a portion is missing. Of approximately 170,000 clones detected, around 85% appear once; the ten largest clones hold 1%. From germline, CDR1 is LGHNA and CDR2 YNFKEQ. With V trimmed by 1 base and J by 8 bases, 15 bases remained unmatched. This CDR3 is built from 19 residues. What was sequenced was PBMCs. This clonotype was sampled from a boy aged 2 to 9 in good health and CMV-seronegative. V gene TRBV4-2 combines with J gene TRBJ1-6; 9 nucleotides line up with TRBD1. CDR3 in amino acids: CASSQVFPVVGTGYSPLHF. The CDR3 DNA follows: TGTGCCAGCAGCCAAGTGTTTCCCGTCGTAGGGACAGGGTATTCACCCCTCCACTTT.